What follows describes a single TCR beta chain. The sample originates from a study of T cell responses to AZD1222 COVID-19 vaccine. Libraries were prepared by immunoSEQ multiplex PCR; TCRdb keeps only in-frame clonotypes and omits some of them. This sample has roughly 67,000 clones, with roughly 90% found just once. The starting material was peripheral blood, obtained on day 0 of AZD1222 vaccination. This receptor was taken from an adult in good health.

As DNA, the CDR3 is TGTGCCAGCAGCTTAGCGGGGACTAGCGGGAGTTCCTTCTACAATGAGCAGTTCTTC. It yields the protein CASSLAGTSGSSFYNEQFF. This chain connects TRBV7-2 to TRBJ2-1; the match to TRBD2 covers 14 bases. Trimming removed 0 bases from V and 3 bases from J; junction bases left unmatched: 7. The CDR3 consists of 19 residues. The germline CDR1 and CDR2 sequences are SGHTA and FQGNSA.